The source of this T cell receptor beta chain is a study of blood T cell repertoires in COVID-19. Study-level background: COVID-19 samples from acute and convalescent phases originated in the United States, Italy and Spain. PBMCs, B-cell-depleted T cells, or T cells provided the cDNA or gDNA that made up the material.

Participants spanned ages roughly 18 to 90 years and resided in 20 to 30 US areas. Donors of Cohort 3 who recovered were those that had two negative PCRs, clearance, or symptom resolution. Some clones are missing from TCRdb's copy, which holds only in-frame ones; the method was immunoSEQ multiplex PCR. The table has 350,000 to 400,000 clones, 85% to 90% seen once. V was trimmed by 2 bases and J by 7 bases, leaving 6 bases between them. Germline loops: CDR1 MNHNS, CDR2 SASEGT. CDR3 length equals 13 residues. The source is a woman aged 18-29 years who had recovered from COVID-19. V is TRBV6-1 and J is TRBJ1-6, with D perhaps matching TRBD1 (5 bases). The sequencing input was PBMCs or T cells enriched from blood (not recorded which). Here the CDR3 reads CASSEWGNSPLHF. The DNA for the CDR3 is TGTGCCAGCAGTGAATGGGGCAATTCACCCCTCCACTTT.